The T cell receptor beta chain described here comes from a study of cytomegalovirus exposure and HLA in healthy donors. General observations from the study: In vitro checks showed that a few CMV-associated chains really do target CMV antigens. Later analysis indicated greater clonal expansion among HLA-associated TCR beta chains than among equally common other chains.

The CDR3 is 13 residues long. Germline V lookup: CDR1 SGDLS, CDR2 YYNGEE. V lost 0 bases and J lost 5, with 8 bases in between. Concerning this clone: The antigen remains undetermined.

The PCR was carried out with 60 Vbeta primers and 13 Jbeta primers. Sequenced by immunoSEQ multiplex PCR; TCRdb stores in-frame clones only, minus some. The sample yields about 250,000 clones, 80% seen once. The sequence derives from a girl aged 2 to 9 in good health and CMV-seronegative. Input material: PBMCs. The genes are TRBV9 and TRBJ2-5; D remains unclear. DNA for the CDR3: TGTGCCAGCAGCGTAGCTACTACGGAGACCCAGTACTTC. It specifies CASSVATTETQYF. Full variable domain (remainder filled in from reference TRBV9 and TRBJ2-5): DSGVTQTPKHLITATGQRVTLRCSPRSGDLSVYWYQQSLDQGLQFLIQYYNGEERAKGNILERFSAQQFPDLHSELNLSSLELGDSALYFCASSVATTETQYFGPGTRLLVL.